A selection of T cell receptor beta chains follows, all from one sample in a study of T cell changes during pregnancy in multiple sclerosis. TCRdb keeps only in-frame clones here, not all; method: immunoSEQ multiplex PCR. The sample consists of around 50,000 clones, 85% to 95% of them appearing once. Here the sequenced sample was CD4+ T cells from peripheral blood mononuclear cells, taken after pregnancy. The receptors were gathered from a female donor in good health, enrolled as a control in a pregnancy study. Both conserved end residues are part of each CDR3. The D gene is left open where the match is weak. Size is stated for part of the rows, as once, few or many counts, or as a class when the clone is expanded.

TRBJ2-7,.,TRBV5-6,TRBD2,TGTGTCAGCACCCTTTCTGGGAGTACTAGCGGGTCCTACGAGCAGTACTTC,CVSTLSGSTSGSYEQYF
TRBJ2-1,.,TRBV4-1,TRBD2,TGCGCCAGCAGCCTCCGGACTAGCGGGAGCTCCTACAATGAGCAGTTCTTC,CASSLRTSGSSYNEQFF
TRBJ2-2,.,TRBV10-3,.,TGTGCCATCAGTGAGCTAGCAGCGGGGGAGCTGTTTTTT,CAISELAAGELFF
TRBJ1-5,.,TRBV27,TRBD1,TGTGCCAGCAGTCCGGACAGGGAATTCCAGCCCCAGCATTTT,CASSPDREFQPQHF
TRBJ2-7,.,TRBV7-2,.,TGTGCCAGCAGCTTAGCGGAGGGAGCGTTCGAGCAGTACTTC,CASSLAEGAFEQYF
TRBJ2-3,.,TRBV5-1,.,TGCGCCAGCAGCTCCCAGGACTCCACAGATACGCAGTATTTT,CASSSQDSTDTQYF
TRBJ2-4,.,TRBV27,.,TGTGCCAGCAGTTCCTCCGCAGGGGTCGAAAACATTCAGTACTTC,CASSSSAGVENIQYF
TRBJ1-2,.,TRBV13,.,TGTGCCAGCAGCCCTGCCCCCCGGGGGTCTTCTAACTATGGCTACACCTTC,CASSPAPRGSSNYGYTF
TRBJ1-4,.,TRBV14,.,TGTGCCAGCAGCCAATTTACTTGGGAGACTTATGAAAAACTGTTTTTT,CASSQFTWETYEKLFF
TRBJ2-1,.,TRBV5-1,.,TGCGCCAGCAGTTGGGGACTCTCAGCCAACAATGAGCAGTTCTTC,CASSWGLSANNEQFF
TRBJ2-1,.,TRBV10-3,TRBD2,TGTGCCATCAGCGCGCGGGAGCGGGCCAATGAGCAGTTCTTC,CAISARERANEQFF
TRBJ2-3,.,TRBV9,TRBD2,TGTGCCAGCAGCGCTCCCGGGACTAGCGGCACAGATACGCAGTATTTT,CASSAPGTSGTDTQYF
TRBJ2-7,.,TRBV5-6,TRBD2,TGTGCCAGCAGCTTCCCCGGGACTACTTACGAGCAGTACTTC,CASSFPGTTYEQYF
TRBJ1-4,.,TRBV18,.,TGTGCCAGCTCACCACAGGGGGTGAATGAAAAACTGTTTTTT,CASSPQGVNEKLFF
TRBJ1-5,once,TRBV7-8,TRBD1,TGTGCCAGCAGCCTCCGCACGCCGGGACAGGGGGATCAGCCCCAGCATTTT,CASSLRTPGQGDQPQHF
TRBJ1-6,.,TRBV6-5,.,TGTGCCAGCAGTCCCCACTGGAGCTATAATTCACCCCTCCACTTT,CASSPHWSYNSPLHF
TRBJ1-4,once,TRBV4-1,.,TGCGCCAGCAGCCGCGTAGGAGGCCCAGGAGAAAAACTGTTTTTT,CASSRVGGPGEKLFF
TRBJ1-5,.,TRBV6-1,.,TGTGCCAGCAGTACCCGGGGAGGTAATCAGCCCCAGCATTTT,CASSTRGGNQPQHF
TRBJ2-1,.,TRBV5-1,.,TGCGCCAGCAGCTTTGACAGCTTAGGTGAGCAGTTCTTC,CASSFDSLGEQFF
TRBJ2-7,.,TRBV5-5,TRBD1,TGTGCCAGCAGCTTCCAACCGAGGACAGGGGCCTACGAGCAGTACTTC,CASSFQPRTGAYEQYF
TRBJ2-2,.,TRBV5-1,.,TGCGCCAGCAGCTTGGTCCCCCGGGGGGCAGGACCCGGGGAGCTGTTTTTT,CASSLVPRGAGPGELFF
TRBJ2-7,.,TRBV29-1,TRBD1,TGCAGCGGGCGTCGGGACAGGGTGGGCGAGCAGTACTTC,CSGRRDRVGEQYF
TRBJ1-5,.,TRBV18,.,TGTGCCAGCTCACCCGCTAAAGGGGGAACTAATAGCAATCAGCCCCAGCATTTT,CASSPAKGGTNSNQPQHF
TRBJ2-1,.,TRBV30,.,TGTGCCTGGAGCCCCCTGAGGGCGGTCAATGAGCAGTTCTTC,CAWSPLRAVNEQFF
TRBJ1-2,.,TRBV7-9,TRBD1,TGTGCCAGCAGCTACCCGACAGGGGGCTACACCTTC,CASSYPTGGYTF
TRBJ1-2,.,TRBV6-6,TRBD1,TGTGCCAGCAGGACAGGGAATGGCTACACCTTC,CASRTGNGYTF
TRBJ1-2,.,TRBV21-1,.,TGTGCCAGCAGCCCCCGGAGTGGCTACACCTTC,CASSPRSGYTF
TRBJ2-2,few,TRBV5-1,TRBD1,TGCGCCAGCAGCACTGGACAGGGGGCGTCCGGGGAGCTGTTTTTT,CASSTGQGASGELFF
TRBJ1-2,.,TRBV21-1,.,TGTGCCAGCAGCTCCCAGGGGGCTTATAACTATGGCTACACCTTC,CASSSQGAYNYGYTF
TRBJ2-2,.,TRBV6-1,TRBD1,TGTGCCAGCGGAAGACAGGGGAATACCGGGGAGCTGTTTTTT,CASGRQGNTGELFF
TRBJ1-3,.,TRBV11-2,.,TGTGCCAGCAGCTTCCTCTTCCCTGCGGGGTCAGGAAACACCATATATTTT,CASSFLFPAGSGNTIYF
TRBJ2-1,.,TRBV7-2,.,TGTGCCAGCAGTTTCAGAGGAGTTTGGAATGAGCAGTTCTTC,CASSFRGVWNEQFF
TRBJ1-2,.,TRBV6-5,TRBD1,TGTGCCAGCAGTCCCGACAGGGGGCTTTATGGCTACACCTTC,CASSPDRGLYGYTF
TRBJ2-5,.,TRBV7-2,TRBD2,TGTGCCAGCAGGGCTGGCCGGGCGGGGGGGACCCAGTACTTC,CASRAGRAGGTQYF
TRBJ2-3,.,TRBV12-5,TRBD1,TGTGCTAGTGTTAAGGACAGGGTTACAGATACGCAGTATTTT,CASVKDRVTDTQYF
TRBJ2-7,.,TRBV5-1,TRBD2,TGCGCCAGCAGCTTCCGGACTAGCTCCGAGCAGTACTTC,CASSFRTSSEQYF
TRBJ1-2,.,TRBV30,TRBD1,TGTGCCTGGAGCCCAGGGGGCGGTGATGGCTACACCTTC,CAWSPGGGDGYTF
TRBJ2-1,.,TRBV29-1,TRBD2,TGCAGCGTTTTGTATCTAGCGGGTTACAATGAGCAGTTCTTC,CSVLYLAGYNEQFF
TRBJ2-1,.,TRBV19,.,TGTGCCAGTGGTAGCAGGTATGAGCAGTTCTTC,CASGSRYEQFF
TRBJ1-1,.,TRBV12-1,.,TGTGCCAGCAGCGAAAAGACAGGGACGAACACTGAAGCTTTCTTT,CASSEKTGTNTEAFF
TRBJ1-1,.,TRBV12-5,TRBD1,TGTGCTAGTGGTTTGGTACTTGGGACAGGGGGCTTGAACACTGAAGCTTTCTTT,CASGLVLGTGGLNTEAFF
TRBJ2-5,.,TRBV5-5,.,TGTGCCAGCAGCTACCTCAGGGGAGACCAAGAGACCCAGTACTTC,CASSYLRGDQETQYF
TRBJ2-5,.,TRBV2,.,TGTGCCAGCAGTATCATGGAGACCCAGTACTTC,CASSIMETQYF
TRBJ2-3,.,TRBV6-6,.,TGTGCCAGCAGTTTGAGGGGAGGCTACACAGATACGCAGTATTTT,CASSLRGGYTDTQYF
TRBJ2-7,.,TRBV7-6,TRBD1,TGTGCCAGCAGCGCAGGACAGGCTGGCGACGAGCAGTACTTC,CASSAGQAGDEQYF
TRBJ2-2,.,TRBV6-1,TRBD1,TGTGCCAGCAGTGGACGAGGCACAGGGACAGTAGATTTCACCGGGGAGCTGTTTTTT,CASSGRGTGTVDFTGELFF
TRBJ2-7,.,TRBV18,TRBD2,TGTGCCAGCTACGGGGGGGACATGAACGAGCAGTACTTC,CASYGGDMNEQYF